Following are 6 T cell receptor beta chains from one sample sequenced in a study of T cell clones after liver transplantation. The protocol was immunoSEQ multiplex PCR, while the TCRdb copy is restricted to in-frame clones and leaves out a portion. The profile shows fewer than 50,000 clones, more than 70% of them singletons. The source material was CD4+ T cells from blood, sampled 24 months after liver transplant. The receptor set was obtained from a human patient who received a liver transplant. Among the T cells, some may be from the graft donor.

The chain joins TRBV19 to TRBJ1-1; D is perhaps TRBD1 (5 bases). The CDR3 loop spans 16 amino acids. The germline CDR1 and CDR2 sequences are LNHDA and SQIVND (reference sequence). Trimming left V 1 base short and J 4 bases short, with 16 bases between. This chain's CDR3 is CASSIAGTAAGTEAFF. The CDR3 DNA follows: TGTGCCAGTAGTATAGCCGGGACCGCGGCGGGCACTGAAGCTTTCTTT.

The chain couples TRBV5-1 to TRBJ1-5; D is ambiguous. Trimming pared 3 bases from V and 0 bases from J, leaving 10 bases between. The CDR3 runs to 15 residues. Germline loops: CDR1 SGHRS, CDR2 YFSETQ. This chain's CDR3 is CASSWNGDSNQPQHF. As DNA, the CDR3 is TGCGCCAGCAGCTGGAATGGGGATAGCAATCAGCCCCAGCATTTT.

The V call is TRBV6-5, the J call TRBJ1-6; 7 nucleotides agree with TRBD1. Germline V CDR1 and CDR2: MNHEY, SVGAGI. Trimming at V came to 6 bases and at J to 10 bases, leaving 9 bases not matched to a gene. The CDR3 totals 14 residues. The CDR3 region is CASSLDRVASPLHF. CDR3 nucleotides: TGTGCCAGCAGCCTCGACAGGGTTGCGTCACCCCTCCACTTT.

V is TRBV5-1 and J is TRBJ1-6; D possibly corresponds to TRBD1 (5 bases). The CDR3 runs to 15 residues. Trimming removed 5 bases at V and 4 bases at J, with 13 bases between. The germline V gene has CDR1 SGHRS and CDR2 YFSETQ. The CDR3 DNA follows: TGCGCCAGCAGTTCCTCGGGACGGTATAATTCACCCCTCCACTTT. Translated: CASSSSGRYNSPLHF.

The V gene is TRBV7-2, the J gene TRBJ2-6; D gene uncertain. The V gene lost 5 bases and the J gene lost 1 base, with 12 bases spanning the gap. Per the germline V gene, CDR1 is SGHTA and CDR2 is FQGNSA. The CDR3 extends over 16 amino acids. The CDR3 nucleotides read TGTGCCAGCAGCCAGGCAGCCTTGTCTGGGGCCAACGTCCTGACTTTC. Its translation: CASSQAALSGANVLTF.

The J gene is TRBJ2-2, the V gene TRBV5-1; 10 bases match TRBD2. Germline CDR1 is SGHRS and CDR2 is YFSETQ. With 4 bases clipped from V and 4 bases from J, the junction kept 10 bases outside the gene matches. This CDR3 has 17 residues. This chain's CDR3 is CASSRPPSGGGTGELFF. DNA for the CDR3: TGCGCCAGCAGCCGGCCCCCTAGCGGGGGAGGCACCGGGGAGCTGTTTTTT.